These 32 T cell receptor beta chains were sequenced from one sample in a study of blood T cell repertoires in COVID-19. Using immunoSEQ multiplex PCR, the repertoire was profiled, and TCRdb retains in-frame clones only, with some absent. The sample comprises roughly 400,000 clones, roughly nine tenths of which are singletons, and about 1.7% rests with the top ten. The sample taken for sequencing was PBMCs or T cells enriched from blood (not recorded which). These receptors were collected from a woman aged 30 to 39 who had recovered from COVID-19.

The chain combines TRBV9 with TRBJ1-1, with D unresolved. Trimming shortened V by 0 bases and J by 5 bases, and 14 bases separated the two germline ends. CDR1 and CDR2 from the germline V gene are SGDLS and YYNGEE. CDR3 length equals 15 residues. The CDR3 region has the DNA TGTGCCAGCAGCGTAGGAGAGGGAACAAGGACTGAAGCTTTCTTT. Its protein product is CASSVGEGTRTEAFF.

The chain joins TRBV13 to TRBJ2-7; a weak D match, TRBD1 (5 bases). Trimming removed 1 base at V and 1 base at J, with 17 bases between. The CDR3 contains 17 residues. Germline CDR1 PRHDT, CDR2 FYEKMQ (reference sequence). The CDR3 loop is CASSLAPSGHRSYEQYF. The CDR3 DNA sequence: TGTGCCAGCAGCTTAGCCCCCTCCGGACACCGGTCCTACGAGCAGTACTTC.

V gene TRBV5-4 combines with J gene TRBJ2-3, with D possibly TRBD2 on 5 matching bases. Germline CDR1 is SGHNT and CDR2 is YYREEE (reference sequence). The CDR3 totals 14 residues. The V end lost 4 bases, the J end lost 0 bases, and 9 bases lay between the germline ends. In DNA form, the CDR3 reads TGTGCCAGCAGCCGGAGCGGAAGCACAGATACGCAGTATTTT. This codes for CASSRSGSTDTQYF.

The chain joins TRBV2 to TRBJ2-7, with 14 nucleotides matching TRBD2. The CDR3 consists of 17 residues. Germline trimming cut 5 bases from V and 4 bases from J; bases unmatched to any gene: 10. Germline lookup yields CDR1 SNHLY and CDR2 FYNNEI. CDR3 region: CASSSGLAGGIGYEQYF. In DNA form, the CDR3 reads TGTGCCAGCAGTTCCGGACTAGCGGGAGGAATCGGATACGAGCAGTACTTC.

Written as DNA, the CDR3 is TGCGCCAGCAGCTTGGCTAGCCCTGGCGAGCAGTACTTC. This gives the protein CASSLASPGEQYF. This sequence joins TRBV5-1 and TRBJ2-7; weak D call: TRBD2 (5 bases). Trimming pared 0 bases from V and 6 bases from J, leaving 10 bases between. CDR1 is SGHRS, CDR2 YFSETQ, per germline. The CDR3 is 13 amino acids. The variable domain in full, completed from reference TRBV5-1 and TRBJ2-7, reads KAGVTQTPRYLIKTRGQQVTLSCSPISGHRSVSWYQQTPGQGLQFLFEYFSETQRNKGNFPGRFSGRQFSNSRSEMNVSTLELGDSALYLCASSLASPGEQYFGPGTRLTVT.

The chain has TRBV5-1 and TRBJ2-3; 14 bases align to TRBD2. This CDR3 spans 18 amino acids. CDR1 SGHRS and CDR2 YFSETQ come from the germline V gene. J gave up 4 bases and V 4 bases, and 11 bases lay outside the gene matches. The chain's CDR3 is CASSTWGLAGAGADTQYF. CDR3 bases: TGCGCCAGCAGCACCTGGGGACTAGCGGGAGCCGGTGCAGATACGCAGTATTTT.

The chain joins TRBV7-9 to TRBJ1-6; D gene uncertain. V dropped 3 bases and J dropped 11 bases, with 8 bases sitting between them. Germline CDR1 is SEHNR and CDR2 is FQNEAQ (reference sequence). The CDR3 totals 12 residues. Here the CDR3 DNA reads TGTGCCAGCAGCTTGTCTCAGACACCCCTCCACTTT. The encoded protein is CASSLSQTPLHF.

The chain recombines TRBV19 with TRBJ1-4; D is undetermined. CDR3 length: 15 residues. The germline V gene has CDR1 LNHDA and CDR2 SQIVND (reference sequence). Trimming took off 3 bases at V and 0 bases at J, with 8 bases between the two ends. The CDR3 nucleotides read TGTGCCAGTAGTATCCTCCCAGCAACTAATGAAAAACTGTTTTTT. Amino acid sequence: CASSILPATNEKLFF.

This clone has a count of ten or more. The rearrangement links TRBV9 to TRBJ1-1, with D perhaps TRBD1 (5 bases). Trimming removed 0 bases at V and 10 bases at J, with 13 bases between. Germline loops: CDR1 SGDLS, CDR2 YYNGEE. This CDR3 is 13 amino acids long. The CDR3 sequence is CASSVDQGAPAFF. The CDR3 region has the DNA TGTGCCAGCAGCGTAGATCAGGGCGCCCCAGCTTTCTTT.

A single count supports this clone. CDR3 in amino acids: CASSPGHPNTEAFF. The CDR3 coding sequence is TGTGCCAGTAGTCCGGGACACCCGAACACTGAAGCTTTCTTT. The chain joins TRBV19 to TRBJ1-1; possibly TRBD1 for D (6 bases). CDR3 length: 14 amino acids. Trimming took off 5 bases at V and 1 base at J, with 11 bases between the two ends. The germline V gene has CDR1 LNHDA and CDR2 SQIVND (reference sequence).

The chain joins TRBV12-5 to TRBJ2-6, with a tentative D call TRBD1 (5 bases). Germline V gene data show CDR1 as LGHNT and CDR2 as FRNRAP. Trimming cost V 6 bases and J 0 bases, with 12 bases left between them. This CDR3 is built from 16 residues. The CDR3 DNA reads as TGTGCTAGTGGCCGGCCAGGGTCCTCTGGGGCCAACGTCCTGACTTTC. Its translation: CASGRPGSSGANVLTF.

Turning to this clone: Lacking the conserved final phenylalanine or tryptophan, this CDR3 likely reflects a read error. It is unclear where the CDR3 begins or ends on the DNA, so no DNA is shown, and the CDR3 is as TCRdb lists it. V and J are TRBV11-2 and TRBJ2-7; no check of the table's D call, TRBD2, against the DNA was made. Germline-derived CDR1 and CDR2 are SGHAT and FQNNGV. The CDR3 length equals 13 residues, ends included. Here the CDR3 reads CASSSPPGGRLLL.

This sequence joins TRBV5-1 and TRBJ2-7; 10 bases align to TRBD2. This CDR3 spans 16 amino acids. Germline-derived CDR1 and CDR2 are SGHRS and YFSETQ. V was clipped by 5 bases and J by 1 base; unmatched bases: 9. CDR3 nucleotides: TGCGCCAGCAGTCCCCGACTAGCGGGTTTATCCTACGAGCAGTACTTC. Translating it yields CASSPRLAGLSYEQYF.

Regarding this clone: Other nucleotide sequences from this sample produce the same CDR3. V usage is TRBV30 and J usage is TRBJ2-2; possibly TRBD1 for D (6 bases). V was clipped by 2 bases and J by 5 bases, with 9 bases between them. Germline assignment: CDR1 GTSNPN and CDR2 SVGIG (reference sequence). The CDR3 length is 13 residues. In DNA form, the CDR3 reads TGTGCCTGGAGTCGAGGGGGTACCGGGGAGCTGTTTTTT. Encoded protein: CAWSRGGTGELFF. Using reference TRBV30 and TRBJ2-2 for the parts outside the CDR3, the full variable domain is SQTIHQWPATLVQPVGSPLSLECTVEGTSNPNLYWYRQAAGRGLQLLFYSVGIGQISSEVPQNLSASRPQDRQFILSSKKLLLSDSGFYLCAWSRGGTGELFFGEGSRLTVL.

The chain has TRBV9 and TRBJ2-1; 12 bases are a match to TRBD2. In germline, CDR1 is SGDLS, CDR2 YYNGEE. The CDR3 runs to 15 residues. J lost 4 bases, V lost 2 bases, and 1 base had no gene match. CDR3 residues: CASSVLAGGYNEQFF. The CDR3 coding sequence is TGTGCCAGCAGCGTCCTAGCGGGAGGGTACAATGAGCAGTTCTTC.

J is TRBJ1-5 and V is TRBV28; TRBD1 matches at 7 bases. The CDR3 runs to 13 residues. Germline V gene data show CDR1 as MDHEN and CDR2 as SYDVKM. Losses at the gene ends were 6 bases for V and 3 bases for J; bases not matched to a gene: 2. In nucleotides, the CDR3 is TGTGCCAGCAGACAGGGGATCAATCAGCCCCAGCATTTT. Translation: CASRQGINQPQHF.

V usage is TRBV13 and J usage is TRBJ1-1, with unresolved D. Trimming stripped 1 base from V and 5 bases from J, with 14 bases between. The CDR3 runs to 15 residues. CDR1 is PRHDT, CDR2 FYEKMQ, per germline (reference sequence). CDR3 DNA: TGTGCCAGCAGCTTAGTGGCTGGAGGAAGGACTGAAGCTTTCTTT. Protein product: CASSLVAGGRTEAFF.

The chain couples TRBV15 to TRBJ1-2; 7 bases are shared with TRBD1. CDR3 size: 15 residues. The germline V gene has CDR1 LNHNV and CDR2 YYDKDF (reference sequence). V shed 0 bases, J shed 0 bases, and the junction held 1 base outside the gene matches. The CDR3 DNA sequence: TGTGCCACCAGCAGAGAGGGACAGACTAACTATGGCTACACCTTC. This encodes CATSREGQTNYGYTF.

This chain uses TRBV19 with TRBJ1-2, with 9 bases matching TRBD1. Looked up from germline, CDR1 is LNHDA and CDR2 is SQIVND (reference sequence). This CDR3 contains 15 residues. The V and J ends lost 6 bases and 2 bases, in that order; junction bases with no gene match: 7. The CDR3 loop reads CASSPGQGLNYGYTF. In nucleotides, the CDR3 is TGTGCCAGTAGCCCGGGACAGGGCTTAAACTATGGCTACACCTTC.

This clone has a single count. The rearrangement uses TRBV5-1 and TRBJ1-5; 9 nucleotides agree with TRBD1. Germline V CDR1 and CDR2: SGHRS, YFSETQ. There are 15 residues in the CDR3. Losses at the gene ends were 4 bases for V and 6 bases for J; bases not matched to a gene: 8. In nucleotides, the CDR3 is TGCGCCAGCAGCCGCGGGACAGGGTCTGGTCAGCCCCAGCATTTT. Its protein product is CASSRGTGSGQPQHF.

The J gene is TRBJ2-7, the V gene TRBV29-1; TRBD2 matches at 8 bases. The CDR3 sequence is 15 residues long. V dropped 6 bases and J dropped 5; count of bases not matched to a gene: 15. CDR1 and CDR2 (germline): SQVTM, ANQGSEA. The CDR3 loop is CSVSSWVAGLNEQYF. CDR3 nucleotide sequence: TGCAGCGTCTCATCCTGGGTAGCGGGGTTAAACGAGCAGTACTTC.

The CDR3 protein is CASSLLPTSTDTQYF. DNA of the CDR3: TGCGCCAGCAGCTTGCTGCCAACTAGCACAGATACGCAGTATTTT. The chain recombines TRBV5-1 with TRBJ2-3; the D is unclear. Germline CDR1 is SGHRS and CDR2 is YFSETQ. With 1 base removed from V and 0 bases from J, the gap between germline ends came to 9 bases. There are 15 residues in the CDR3. Looking up the rest from reference TRBV5-1 and TRBJ2-3 gives the full variable domain: KAGVTQTPRYLIKTRGQQVTLSCSPISGHRSVSWYQQTPGQGLQFLFEYFSETQRNKGNFPGRFSGRQFSNSRSEMNVSTLELGDSALYLCASSLLPTSTDTQYFGPGTRLTVL.

The chain employs TRBV9 and TRBJ2-2; 7 nucleotides line up with TRBD2. Trimming took 0 bases from V and 5 from J; bases not matched to a gene: 7. This CDR3 spans 16 amino acids. The V gene's germline CDR1 is SGDLS and CDR2 YYNGEE. Here the CDR3 DNA reads TGTGCCAGCAGCGTAGAGGGCGGGAGACGTACCGGGGAGCTGTTTTTT. Its translation: CASSVEGGRRTGELFF.

V is TRBV5-4 and J is TRBJ2-1; D is possibly TRBD1 (5 bases). Between the trimmed V and J ends, which lost 2 bases and 2 bases, there was a span of 14 bases. CDR3 length equals 16 residues. Germline V CDR1 and CDR2: SGHNT, YYREEE (reference sequence). The CDR3 sequence is CASSFYGHTTYNEQFF. Here the CDR3 DNA reads TGTGCCAGCAGCTTCTATGGACATACCACCTACAATGAGCAGTTCTTC.

The rearrangement uses TRBV10-3 and TRBJ1-2, with D hard to call. This CDR3 comprises 15 residues. Trimming cost V 2 bases and J 0 bases, with 10 bases left between them. The germline gives CDR1 ENHRY, CDR2 SYGVKD. CDR3 nucleotides: TGTGCCATCAGTGAGGTGGTCGGAGCTAACTATGGCTACACCTTC. It yields the protein CAISEVVGANYGYTF.

The gene calls are TRBV6-5 and TRBJ1-3, with D possibly matching TRBD1 (6 bases). Trimming stripped 2 bases from V and 0 bases from J, with 11 bases between. Germline CDR1 and CDR2: MNHEY and SVGAGI. The CDR3 consists of 16 residues. The CDR3 here is CASSYLTGHSGNTIYF. The CDR3 DNA reads TGTGCCAGCAGTTACCTGACGGGACACTCTGGAAACACCATATATTTT.

V is TRBV2 and J is TRBJ1-2, with TRBD1 matching 12 bases. This CDR3 region has 16 residues. After removal of 4 bases from V and 6 bases from J, the junction contained 9 bases not matched to a gene. The germline CDR1 and CDR2 sequences are SNHLY and FYNNEI. CDR3 in amino acids: CASSAPGTGGLDGYTF. The CDR3 DNA is TGTGCCAGCAGTGCCCCCGGGACAGGGGGCTTGGATGGCTACACCTTC. The full variable domain, in which reference TRBV2 and TRBJ1-2 provide the parts outside the CDR3, is EPEVTQTPSHQVTQMGQEVILRCVPISNHLYFYWYRQILGQKVEFLVSFYNNEISEKSEIFDDQFSVERPDGSNFTLKIRSTKLEDSAMYFCASSAPGTGGLDGYTFGSGTRLTVV.

The chain links TRBV6-2 or TRBV6-3 to TRBJ2-3, with 8 nucleotides matching TRBD1. The CDR3 has 17 residues. Germline loops: CDR1 MNHEY, CDR2 SVGEGT. V trimming: 4 bases; J trimming: 4 bases; junction bases outside the gene matches: 13. CDR3 in DNA: TGTGCCAGCAGTTGGACCCGACAGGGGAGTCACGCAGATACGCAGTATTTT. Amino acid sequence: CASSWTRQGSHADTQYF.

The chain links TRBV2 to TRBJ2-1; TRBD2 is a possible D gene (6 bases). V was trimmed by 1 base and J by 10 bases, leaving 14 bases between them. There are 14 residues in the CDR3. CDR1 and CDR2 from the germline V gene are SNHLY and FYNNEI. The CDR3 sequence is CASSEVPPAGEQFF. The CDR3 DNA is TGTGCCAGCAGTGAAGTCCCCCCCGCGGGGGAGCAGTTCTTC. The full variable domain, completed using reference TRBV2 and TRBJ2-1, is EPEVTQTPSHQVTQMGQEVILRCVPISNHLYFYWYRQILGQKVEFLVSFYNNEISEKSEIFDDQFSVERPDGSNFTLKIRSTKLEDSAMYFCASSEVPPAGEQFFGPGTRLTVL.

This clone appeared once. The chain has TRBV19 and TRBJ1-5; D remains unclear. Germline V lookup: CDR1 LNHDA, CDR2 SQIVND (reference sequence). The V end was cut by 7 bases, the J end by 10 bases, with 23 bases between. The CDR3 length is 15 residues. The CDR3 spells CASNSFLGLREPQHF. The CDR3 DNA reads TGTGCCAGTAATTCGTTCCTCGGACTTCGGGAACCCCAGCATTTT.

The rearrangement links TRBV11-2 to TRBJ1-6; maybe TRBD1 (5 bases). The CDR3 spans 13 residues. With 0 bases removed from V and 14 bases from J, the gap between germline ends came to 11 bases. Germline V gene data show CDR1 as SGHAT and CDR2 as FQNNGV. The DNA for the CDR3 is TGTGCCAGCAGCTTAGATTGGGGCCGGTCCCTCCACTTT. It yields the protein CASSLDWGRSLHF.

The V call is TRBV6-1, the J call TRBJ1-2; a possible D gene is TRBD1 (6 bases). V shed 3 bases and J shed 5 bases, with 10 bases lying between them. This CDR3 region has 13 residues. CDR1 is MNHNS and CDR2 is SASEGT in the germline V gene. CDR3 bases: TGTGCCAGCAGTGATTTACAGGGTTATGGCTACACCTTC. It encodes CASSDLQGYGYTF.